Below are 22 T cell receptor beta chains sequenced from a single sample in a study of blood T cells in healthy people across ages. Primers used in a second PCR of roughly 6 to 11 cycles were a sample-barcoded 5' primer and a J-beta primer mix. TCRdb analysed the 5' RACE reads with MiXCR anew, one entry per CDR3 protein. The table includes around 650,000 distinct CDR3 sequences, about 30% detected once. Specimen: blood. Receptors were obtained from a woman aged 80 or older in good health.

About this clonotype: A much larger clone differs from this one at a single base, so this may be a read error. This chain connects TRBV6-6 to TRBJ2-7; possibly TRBD2 for D (6 bases). Germline V gene sequence: CDR1 MNHNY, CDR2 SVGAGI (reference sequence). The length of the CDR3 is 15 residues. The DNA of the CDR3 is TGTGCCAGCAATTACCGCGGACTATACAACTACGAGCAGTACTTC. The encoded protein is CASNYRGLYNYEQYF.

The V gene is TRBV15, the J gene TRBJ1-1, with 7 bases identical to TRBD1. The CDR3 sequence is 16 residues long. With 5 bases clipped from V and 5 bases from J, the junction kept 14 bases outside the gene matches. Looked up from germline, CDR1 is LNHNV and CDR2 is YYDKDF (reference sequence). The CDR3 nucleotides read TGTGCCACCAGCGAGAAGACAGGGTCTGGTTGGACTGAAGCTTTCTTT. Its protein product is CATSEKTGSGWTEAFF.

This clonotype was detected ten times or more. This chain uses TRBV5-6 with TRBJ2-7; 7 nucleotides line up with TRBD2. The germline V gene encodes CDR1 SGHDT and CDR2 YYEEEE. The CDR3 extends over 13 amino acids. Trimming removed 1 base from V and 5 bases from J; junction bases left unmatched: 3. CDR3 nucleotides: TGTGCCAGCAGCTTGAATGGGGGGGACGAGCAGTACTTC. Amino acids: CASSLNGGDEQYF.

This clonotype was found once. The chain links TRBV7-9 to TRBJ2-1; D gene uncertain. The ends were cut back, 3 bases at V and 8 bases at J, with 11 bases in the middle. CDR3 size: 13 residues. Germline loops: CDR1 SEHNR, CDR2 FQNEAQ (reference sequence). The CDR3 DNA reads as TGTGCCAGCAGCTTTTTGTTAATCGATGAGCAGTTCTTC. This gives the protein CASSFLLIDEQFF.

This clonotype has a handful of counts. CDR3 sequence reads: CSAEVDSYYEQYF. CDR3 coding DNA: TGCAGTGCGGAGGTCGACAGCTACTACGAGCAGTACTTC. The chain uses TRBV20-1 and TRBJ2-7; D could derive from TRBD1 or TRBD2 (5 bases each). This CDR3 is 13 amino acids long. From germline, CDR1 is DFQATT and CDR2 SNEGSKA (reference sequence). Trimming left V 6 bases short and J 3 bases short, with 15 bases between.

CDR3 sequence: CASSQTTGANTEAFF. CDR3 bases: TGTGCCAGCAGCCAGACGACAGGAGCGAACACTGAAGCTTTCTTT. The rearrangement links TRBV9 to TRBJ1-1, with a tentative D call TRBD1 (6 bases). The CDR3 is 15 residues long. V lost 4 bases, J lost 1 base, and 14 bases lay in between. Per the germline V gene, CDR1 is SGDLS and CDR2 is YYNGEE.

This clonotype was seen at least ten times. This chain uses TRBV3-1 with TRBJ2-7, with D possibly being TRBD2 (6 bases). CDR3 length: 15 amino acids. Germline V lookup: CDR1 LGHDT, CDR2 YNNKEL (reference sequence). V was pared by 2 bases and J by 1 base, with 12 bases between. CDR3 coding DNA: TGTGCCAGCAGCCAATCCGGGACTCTATCCTACGAGCAGTACTTC. Its translation: CASSQSGTLSYEQYF.

This clonotype was recorded at least ten times. V is TRBV7-9 and J is TRBJ2-7, with 7 bases aligning to TRBD1. J was trimmed by 1 base and V by 1 base; bases with no gene match: 10. Germline V CDR1 and CDR2: SEHNR, FQNEAQ (reference sequence). This CDR3 spans 17 amino acids. The CDR3 protein is CASSLGLQGNRSYEQYF. CDR3 nucleotide sequence: TGTGCCAGCAGCTTAGGATTACAGGGGAATAGGTCCTACGAGCAGTACTTC. Filled out from reference TRBV7-9 and TRBJ2-7, the complete variable domain reads DTGVSQNPRHKITKRGQNVTFRCDPISEHNRLYWYRQTLGQGPEFLTYFQNEAQLEKSRLLSDRFSAERPKGSFSTLEIQRTEQGDSAMYLCASSLGLQGNRSYEQYFGPGTRLTVT.

This clonotype has at least ten counts. CDR3 sequence: CASSLLRRSSYNEQFF. The CDR3 nucleotides read TGTGCCAGCAGCTTACTACGAAGGAGCTCCTACAATGAGCAGTTCTTC. This sequence joins TRBV7-9 and TRBJ2-1; unclear D gene. The CDR3 has 16 amino acids. Trimming stripped 2 bases from V and 0 bases from J, with 11 bases between. Germline loops: CDR1 SEHNR, CDR2 FQNEAQ (reference sequence).

On this clonotype: This may be a read error, as it is one base from a much larger clone. This chain connects TRBV4-2 to TRBJ2-5; D might be TRBD2 (6 bases). CDR1 is LGHNA, CDR2 YNFKEQ, per germline. The CDR3 covers 14 residues. Between the trimmed V and J ends, which lost 0 bases and 11 bases, there was a span of 16 bases. CDR3 coding DNA: TGTGCCAGCAGCCAAGATCAGGGAGAACGGGAGCAGTACTTC. Residues: CASSQDQGEREQYF.

The chain recombines TRBV20-1 with TRBJ1-4, with D possibly matching TRBD1 (5 bases). V lost 2 bases and J 0 bases, leaving 10 bases between the germline ends. CDR3 size: 15 residues. Germline CDR1 is DFQATT and CDR2 is SNEGSKA (reference sequence). The CDR3 loop reads CSARPSGATNEKLFF. The CDR3 DNA reads as TGCAGTGCTAGACCATCGGGGGCAACTAATGAAAAACTGTTTTTT.

In regard to this clonotype: The CDR3 does not end in the conserved phenylalanine or tryptophan, so this is likely a read error. The limits of the CDR3 on the DNA are not certain, so only TCRdb's listed CDR3 is given. This chain connects TRBV21-1 to TRBJ2-5; the D call of TRBD1 is as the table states it, not checked on the DNA. TRBV21-1 is shown as a pseudogene. The CDR3 sequence runs 15 residues, both termini included. This chain's CDR3 is CASRGQIPYQETQYY.

This clonotype was seen more than once but under ten times. This sequence joins TRBV14 and TRBJ2-1; TRBD2 aligns across 11 bases. TRBJ2-7 explains the end of the DNA better; the J call may be wrong. The CDR3 has 15 residues. The germline CDR1 and CDR2 sequences are SGHDN and FVKESK. The CDR3 sequence: CASSLSGGAYNEQYF. CDR3 bases: TGTGCCAGCAGCCTTAGCGGGGGGGCCTACAATGAGCAGTACTTC.

The chain links TRBV20-1 to TRBJ1-5; 8 nucleotides match TRBD1. The CDR3 covers 16 residues. Unmatched junction bases numbered 7, after V lost 1 base and J lost 2 bases. Germline CDR1 and CDR2: DFQATT and SNEGSKA (reference sequence). The CDR3 reads CSARGLADRGNQPQHF. The CDR3 nucleotides are TGCAGTGCTAGAGGGTTAGCGGACAGGGGCAATCAGCCCCAGCATTTT.

With respect to this clonotype: With a much larger clone just one base away, this may be a read error. The V call is TRBV5-1, the J call TRBJ2-7, with 7 nucleotides matching TRBD1. V shed 7 bases and J 7 bases; nucleotides not matched to a gene: 17. CDR3 length: 15 residues. Germline V gives CDR1 SGHRS, CDR2 YFSETQ. CDR3 DNA sequence: TGCGCCAGCGGGCCGGGACAGCTAAGTGTGAGTGAGCAGTACTTC. This encodes CASGPGQLSVSEQYF. Filled out from reference TRBV5-1 and TRBJ2-7, the complete variable domain reads KAGVTQTPRYLIKTRGQQVTLSCSPISGHRSVSWYQQTPGQGLQFLFEYFSETQRNKGNFPGRFSGRQFSNSRSEMNVSTLELGDSALYLCASGPGQLSVSEQYFGPGTRLTVT.

This clonotype was seen a handful of times. V gene TRBV2 combines with J gene TRBJ1-4, with 8 bases fitting TRBD1. The CDR3 has 13 amino acids. V shed 9 bases and J 7 bases; nucleotides not matched to a gene: 7. Germline V gene lookup returns CDR1 SNHLY and CDR2 FYNNEI. The CDR3, as DNA: TGTGCCAGTTCAGGGGGCAGAGGTGAAAAACTGTTTTTT. Protein product: CASSGGRGEKLFF.

The table lists this clonotype with many counts. The rearrangement joins TRBV3-1 to TRBJ2-5, with 13 bases that match TRBD2. Germline lookup yields CDR1 LGHDT and CDR2 YNNKEL (reference sequence). CDR3 length equals 17 residues. After removal of 6 bases from V and 0 bases from J, the junction contained 7 bases not matched to a gene. CDR3 protein: CASRSTSGGSYQETQYF. In nucleotides, the CDR3 is TGTGCCAGCAGGTCGACTAGCGGGGGGTCGTACCAAGAGACCCAGTACTTC.

Remarks on this clonotype: Since a much larger clone is just one base distant, this may be a read error. This chain connects TRBV2 to TRBJ2-5, with 8 positions matching TRBD1. CDR3 length: 13 residues. Trimming at V came to 6 bases and at J to 3 bases, leaving 3 bases not matched to a gene. Germline CDR1 reads SNHLY; CDR2 reads FYNNEI. CDR3 region: CASRRQGKETQYF. In DNA form, the CDR3 reads TGTGCCAGCAGGAGACAGGGGAAAGAGACCCAGTACTTC.

This clonotype was recorded many times. The chain employs TRBV24-1 and TRBJ2-7, with a tentative D call TRBD2 (7 bases). This CDR3 contains 13 residues. Germline CDR1 reads KGHDR; CDR2 reads SFDVKD. V was cut by 6 bases and J by 3 bases, with 11 bases left in between. The CDR3 nucleotides are TGTGCCACCAGTCGGGGGGCGGGCTACGAGCAGTACTTC. Its protein is CATSRGAGYEQYF.

The table lists this clonotype with many counts. The CDR3 DNA follows: TGTGCCAGCAGCCCGACATTCAGAGACCTAAGCGGTGGCTACACCTTC. Its translation is CASSPTFRDLSGGYTF. This sequence joins TRBV3-1 and TRBJ1-2; D is unclear. This CDR3 has 16 amino acids. Trimming left V 4 bases short and J 7 bases short, with 22 bases between. Germline V gene lookup returns CDR1 LGHDT and CDR2 YNNKEL (reference sequence).

This rearrangement joins TRBV20-1 to TRBJ2-7, with a weak D call TRBD2 (6 bases). The CDR3 totals 12 residues. The V end lost 3 bases, the J end lost 1 base, and 7 bases lay between the germline ends. CDR1 and CDR2 from the germline V gene are DFQATT and SNEGSKA (reference sequence). CDR3: CSASGGSYEQYF. CDR3 nucleotides: TGCAGTGCTAGTGGAGGGTCCTACGAGCAGTACTTC.

This clonotype was seen ten or more times. The chain is built from TRBV20-1 and TRBJ1-1; the D gene is possibly TRBD1 (5 bases). The CDR3 loop spans 13 amino acids. Germline CDR1 DFQATT, CDR2 SNEGSKA (reference sequence). Trimming pared 6 bases from V and 5 bases from J, leaving 16 bases between. CDR3 amino acids: CSAWTGDRTEAFF. The CDR3 DNA is TGCAGTGCCTGGACGGGGGATAGGACTGAAGCTTTCTTT.